One sample yielded the 7 T cell receptor beta chains listed below, sequenced in a study of blood T cells in healthy people across ages. A J-beta primer mix and a sample-barcoded 5' primer were used in a second PCR of about 7 to 12 cycles. MiXCR was run by TCRdb on the 5' RACE reads, yielding one entry per CDR3 protein. The sample includes 790,000 or so distinct CDR3 sequences, roughly 46% of them seen just once. The material sequenced was blood. The receptors originated from a man older than 75 in good health.

The table lists this clonotype with a count of one. The chain employs TRBV20-1 and TRBJ2-7, with D perhaps assigned TRBD1 or TRBD2 (6 bases each). This CDR3 spans 14 amino acids. V was pared by 6 bases and J by 7 bases, with 22 bases between. Germline V gene sequence: CDR1 DFQATT, CDR2 SNEGSKA (reference sequence). CDR3 in DNA: TGCAGTGCCGTATCGGGGGCCGCTGACAATGAGCAGTACTTC. Its translation: CSAVSGAADNEQYF.

The rearrangement links TRBV2 to TRBJ2-1, with D perhaps matching TRBD1 (5 bases). This CDR3 is 12 amino acids long. Trimming stripped 4 bases from V and 9 bases from J, with 10 bases between. CDR1 is SNHLY, CDR2 FYNNEI, per germline. CDR3 nucleotides: TGTGCCAGCAGTGCGATAGGGGCTGAGCAGTTCTTC. This sequence encodes CASSAIGAEQFF. The full variable domain, with the rest looked up from reference TRBV2 and TRBJ2-1, is EPEVTQTPSHQVTQMGQEVILRCVPISNHLYFYWYRQILGQKVEFLVSFYNNEISEKSEIFDDQFSVERPDGSNFTLKIRSTKLEDSAMYFCASSAIGAEQFFGPGTRLTVL.

This chain connects TRBV5-1 to TRBJ2-3, with 8 positions matching TRBD2. Per the germline V gene, CDR1 is SGHRS and CDR2 is YFSETQ. The CDR3 extends over 16 amino acids. After removal of 1 base from V and 2 bases from J, the junction contained 6 bases not matched to a gene. The CDR3 coding sequence is TGCGCCAGCAGCTTGCTCGGCGGGAGGATCACAGATACGCAGTATTTT. It encodes CASSLLGGRITDTQYF.

The rearrangement links TRBV20-1 to TRBJ2-1; TRBD2 aligns across 14 bases. The CDR3 is 15 residues long. The germline V gene encodes CDR1 DFQATT and CDR2 SNEGSKA (reference sequence). V was clipped by 6 bases and J by 7 bases; unmatched bases: 8. The DNA for the CDR3 is TGCAGTGCCCGGGCCGGGACTAGCGGGAGAAATGAGCAGTTCTTC. Translating gives CSARAGTSGRNEQFF.

This clonotype showed up just a few times. The chain's CDR3 is CASSLVLRPYEQYF. The CDR3 DNA reads as TGTGCCAGCAGCTTGGTGTTGAGACCCTACGAGCAGTACTTC. V usage is TRBV5-6 and J usage is TRBJ2-7; no firm D call. V lost 0 bases to trimming and J lost 2 bases, with 9 bases between them. CDR3 length: 14 residues. Per germline, CDR1 SGHDT and CDR2 YYEEEE.

This clonotype was seen a few times. The chain couples TRBV7-2 to TRBJ2-7; 8 positions match TRBD1. There are 14 residues in the CDR3. The germline CDR1 and CDR2 sequences are SGHTA and FQGNSA. V shed 6 bases and J 2 bases; nucleotides not matched to a gene: 6. CDR3 DNA: TGTGCCAGCAGGCCAGGACAGGGTCCCTACGAGCAGTACTTC. Its protein is CASRPGQGPYEQYF.

This rearrangement joins TRBV16 to TRBJ1-1; no clear D. The V end was cut by 6 bases, the J end by 0 bases, with 8 bases between. Germline assignment: CDR1 KGHSY and CDR2 FQNENV. CDR3 size: 13 residues. The CDR3 region is CASSQRVNTEAFF. As DNA, the CDR3 is TGTGCCAGCAGTCAACGGGTGAACACTGAAGCTTTCTTT.